These 23 T cell receptor beta chains came from one sample sequenced in a study of response to subunit inactivated influenza vaccine. TCRdb analysed the RT-PCR reads with MiXCR anew, one entry per CDR3 protein. The sample yields around 850,000 distinct CDR3 sequences, roughly 20% seen once. The sequencing here drew on PBMCs from blood, taken 5 to 6 days after vaccination. Receptors originate from a man in his fifties or sixties who received an inactivated influenza vaccine.

In this sample, this clonotype turned up a few times. The chain recombines TRBV7-8 with TRBJ1-2; possibly TRBD1 for D (6 bases). Per the germline V gene, CDR1 is SGHVS and CDR2 is FQNEAQ. The CDR3 extends over 15 amino acids. V lost 5 bases and J 8 bases, leaving 21 bases between the germline ends. The CDR3 DNA reads TGTGCCAGCAGCCCCCAGGGGCTCCTCGCGTTCGGCTACACCTTC. Translation: CASSPQGLLAFGYTF.

This clonotype showed up just once. CDR3 residues: CASRTGYTGELFF. DNA of the CDR3: TGTGCCAGCAGGACAGGTTACACCGGGGAGCTGTTTTTT. The chain is built from TRBV28 and TRBJ2-2, with a possible D match to TRBD1 (6 bases). CDR3 length: 13 amino acids. Trimming took 6 bases from V and 3 from J, leaving 8 bases between them. Germline V CDR1 and CDR2: MDHEN, SYDVKM.

J is TRBJ2-2 and V is TRBV15; 9 bases are a match to TRBD1. This CDR3 has 16 amino acids. CDR1 and CDR2 (germline): LNHNV, YYDKDF (reference sequence). Losses at the gene ends were 3 bases for V and 7 bases for J; bases not matched to a gene: 9. The CDR3 nucleotides read TGTGCCACCAGCAGGGAACCGGGACAGGGAGTCGGGGAGCTGTTTTTT. The encoded protein is CATSREPGQGVGELFF.

This clonotype has a handful of counts. The chain recombines TRBV7-9 with TRBJ2-2; tentative D call: TRBD1 (5 bases). The CDR3 consists of 15 residues. Trimming took 5 bases from V and 1 from J, leaving 11 bases between them. Germline CDR1 reads SEHNR; CDR2 reads FQNEAQ (reference sequence). DNA for the CDR3: TGTGCCAGCAGCGTCAGGGTCCTGAACACCGGGGAGCTGTTTTTT. The encoded protein is CASSVRVLNTGELFF.

This sequence joins TRBV5-1 and TRBJ2-5, with 16 bases that match TRBD2. Trimming removed 4 bases from V and 3 bases from J; junction bases left unmatched: 3. The CDR3 sequence is 16 residues long. Germline V CDR1 and CDR2: SGHRS, YFSETQ. The CDR3 spells CASSPGTSGGEETQYF. The DNA of the CDR3 is TGCGCCAGCAGCCCCGGGACTAGCGGGGGGGAAGAGACCCAGTACTTC.

This clonotype has only a few counts. The chain couples TRBV7-2 to TRBJ2-3; no clear D. Deletions cut 3 bases from V and 5 bases from J, with 9 bases between. Germline values: CDR1 SGHTA, CDR2 FQGNSA. CDR3 length: 13 amino acids. As DNA, the CDR3 is TGTGCCAGCAGCTTCTACCGCTTAGATACGCAGTATTTT. Its protein is CASSFYRLDTQYF.

For this clonotype: This may come from a read error, since a much larger clone is one base off. The J gene is TRBJ2-2, the V gene TRBV6-2 or TRBV6-3; possible D gene TRBD2, 6 bases. The CDR3 totals 15 residues. The V end was cut by 7 bases, the J end by 6 bases, with 18 bases between. Germline loops: CDR1 MNHEY, CDR2 SVGEGT. The CDR3 nucleotides are TGTGCCAGCATTTATTCGGGACTTGGAGCCGGGGAGCTGTTTTTT. This sequence encodes CASIYSGLGAGELFF.

The chain recombines TRBV13 with TRBJ2-7; 11 bases match TRBD2. The CDR3 loop spans 16 amino acids. V dropped 4 bases and J dropped 0; count of bases not matched to a gene: 5. CDR1 and CDR2 from the germline V gene are PRHDT and FYEKMQ (reference sequence). The CDR3 sequence: CASSSSSGGTSYEQYF. As DNA, the CDR3 is TGTGCCAGCAGCTCGTCTAGCGGGGGGACCTCCTACGAGCAGTACTTC.

This sequence joins TRBV29-1 and TRBJ2-3; D may correspond to TRBD1 or TRBD2 (6 bases each). V was shortened by 4 bases and J by 0 bases, with 14 bases between the two germline ends. This CDR3 has 15 amino acids. Germline lookup yields CDR1 SQVTM and CDR2 ANQGSEA. The DNA of the CDR3 is TGCAGCGTTGCACGTAGGGGGGATAGCACAGATACGCAGTATTTT. It specifies CSVARRGDSTDTQYF.

The chain couples TRBV28 to TRBJ2-6; 9 nucleotides match TRBD1. The CDR3 loop spans 15 amino acids. From germline, CDR1 is MDHEN and CDR2 SYDVKM. The junction had 3 bases not matched to a gene; V was cut back by 8 bases and J by 1 base. The CDR3 protein is CASGTGTSGANVLTF. As DNA, the CDR3 is TGTGCCAGCGGGACAGGGACTTCTGGGGCCAACGTCCTGACTTTC. Filled out from reference TRBV28 and TRBJ2-6, the complete variable domain reads DVKVTQSSRYLVKRTGEKVFLECVQDMDHENMFWYRQDPGLGLRLIYFSYDVKMKEKGDIPEGYSVSREKKERFSLILESASTNQTSMYLCASGTGTSGANVLTFGAGSRLTVL.

The chain joins TRBV28 to TRBJ2-7; 12 bases align to TRBD1. This CDR3 has 15 residues. Germline V gives CDR1 MDHEN, CDR2 SYDVKM. V lost 4 bases, J lost 7 bases, and 8 bases stayed unmatched. CDR3: CASSSPGQGAGEQYF. In DNA form, the CDR3 reads TGTGCCAGCAGTTCACCGGGACAGGGGGCTGGAGAGCAGTACTTC.

This chain joins TRBV29-1 and TRBJ2-7, with TRBD1 as a possible D gene (7 bases). Germline V gene data show CDR1 as SQVTM and CDR2 as ANQGSEA. The ends were cut back, 6 bases at V and 5 bases at J, with 17 bases in the middle. This CDR3 is built from 13 residues. CDR3 region: CSVWRATGNEQYF. CDR3 DNA: TGCAGCGTATGGAGGGCGACAGGGAACGAGCAGTACTTC.

The J gene is TRBJ2-5, the V gene TRBV7-9; 11 bases line up with TRBD2. The CDR3 has 16 amino acids. The junction had 10 bases not matched to a gene; V was cut back by 8 bases and J by 2 bases. Germline CDR1 reads SEHNR; CDR2 reads FQNEAQ (reference sequence). DNA of the CDR3: TGTGCCAGCCGAAAGGGGACTAGCGGTCAACAAGAGACCCAGTACTTC. This codes for CASRKGTSGQQETQYF.

The sample holds a few counts of this clonotype. The chain uses TRBV28 and TRBJ1-5; maybe TRBD1 (6 bases). Germline assignment: CDR1 MDHEN and CDR2 SYDVKM. V was trimmed by 3 bases and J by 4 bases, leaving 13 bases between them. The CDR3 runs to 15 residues. The CDR3 DNA reads TGTGCCAGCAGTTTTGCCGACAGGCCAAATCAGCCCCAGCATTTT. This translates into CASSFADRPNQPQHF.

The rearrangement links TRBV12-3 or TRBV12-4 to TRBJ2-5; TRBD2 might be the D (5 bases). The CDR3 is made up of 13 amino acids. V gave up 4 bases and J gave up 7 bases, with 13 bases separating them. CDR3 in DNA: TGTGCCAGCAGTTCCACCGGGGTTGGGACCCAGTACTTC. Residues: CASSSTGVGTQYF.

This clonotype was observed a few times. The chain couples TRBV7-2 to TRBJ1-5, with TRBD1 as a possible D gene (6 bases). Germline V gene sequence: CDR1 SGHTA, CDR2 FQGNSA. The CDR3 is made up of 15 amino acids. V was pared by 2 bases and J by 3 bases, with 11 bases between. CDR3 in amino acids: CASSLFGGLNQPQHF. The CDR3 nucleotides read TGTGCCAGCAGCTTATTCGGGGGGCTCAATCAGCCCCAGCATTTT.

This clonotype was seen a handful of times. The rearrangement links TRBV5-6 to TRBJ2-3; possibly TRBD1 for D (6 bases). The germline gives CDR1 SGHDT, CDR2 YYEEEE. V was shortened by 1 base and J by 3 bases, with 18 bases between the two germline ends. This CDR3 comprises 17 residues. CDR3 sequence reads: CASSLIWDHDRTDTQYF. CDR3 nucleotide sequence: TGTGCCAGCAGCTTGATTTGGGACCATGACAGGACAGATACGCAGTATTTT. The variable domain in full, with the rest retrieved from reference TRBV5-6 and TRBJ2-3, is DAGVTQSPTHLIKTRGQQVTLRCSPKSGHDTVSWYQQALGQGPQFIFQYYEEEERQRGNFPDRFSGHQFPNYSSELNVNALLLGDSALYLCASSLIWDHDRTDTQYFGPGTRLTVL.

This clonotype was counted only a few times. The chain links TRBV7-9 to TRBJ2-5; 10 bases are shared with TRBD2. After removal of 5 bases from V and 4 bases from J, the junction contained 4 bases not matched to a gene. The CDR3 runs to 14 residues. The germline CDR1 and CDR2 sequences are SEHNR and FQNEAQ (reference sequence). This chain's CDR3 is CASSLRTSGETQYF. CDR3 DNA: TGTGCCAGCAGCCTCAGGACTAGCGGAGAGACCCAGTACTTC. Looking up the rest from reference TRBV7-9 and TRBJ2-5 gives the full variable domain: DTGVSQNPRHKITKRGQNVTFRCDPISEHNRLYWYRQTLGQGPEFLTYFQNEAQLEKSRLLSDRFSAERPKGSFSTLEIQRTEQGDSAMYLCASSLRTSGETQYFGPGTRLLVL.

The V gene is TRBV2, the J gene TRBJ1-1; D gene unclear. V lost 4 bases to trimming and J lost 1 base, with 7 bases between them. The CDR3 covers 13 residues. Germline V gene sequence: CDR1 SNHLY, CDR2 FYNNEI. The CDR3: CASSGYWNTEAFF. The CDR3 bases are TGTGCCAGCAGTGGGTACTGGAACACTGAAGCTTTCTTT.

This rearrangement joins TRBV5-1 to TRBJ1-2; 7 nucleotides agree with TRBD1. Germline loops: CDR1 SGHRS, CDR2 YFSETQ. The ends lost 5 bases at V and 4 bases at J; junction bases unmatched: 8. The CDR3 runs 14 residues. The CDR3, as DNA: TGCGCCAGCAGTAACAACAACAGGGGCTATGGCTACACCTTC. Translating it yields CASSNNNRGYGYTF.

In its sample, this clonotype was seen once. This chain joins TRBV19 and TRBJ1-1; tentative D call: TRBD1 (5 bases). The CDR3 is 15 residues long. V dropped 3 bases and J dropped 0 bases, with 11 bases sitting between them. Per the germline V gene, CDR1 is LNHDA and CDR2 is SQIVND (reference sequence). CDR3 protein: CASSIFGGMNTEAFF. CDR3 DNA sequence: TGTGCCAGTAGTATCTTCGGGGGAATGAACACTGAAGCTTTCTTT.

The chain employs TRBV2 and TRBJ2-1; D unresolved. CDR1 is SNHLY, CDR2 FYNNEI, per germline. V shed 4 bases and J shed 9 bases, with 10 bases lying between them. This CDR3 region has 12 residues. CDR3 region: CASSALGFEQFF. As DNA, the CDR3 is TGTGCCAGCAGTGCCTTGGGTTTTGAGCAGTTCTTC.

The rearrangement links TRBV6-2 or TRBV6-3 to TRBJ1-2; D may be TRBD1 (5 bases). CDR3 length: 14 residues. Germline CDR1 reads MNHEY; CDR2 reads SVGEGT. Trimming took off 4 bases at V and 8 bases at J, with 17 bases between the two ends. The CDR3 sequence: CASSSRGRGSGYTF. In nucleotides, the CDR3 is TGTGCCAGCAGTTCCCGGGGACGAGGGAGCGGCTACACCTTC.